This passage covers 23 T cell receptor beta chains from one sample sequenced in a study of blood T cell repertoires in COVID-19. Profiled with immunoSEQ multiplex PCR; TCRdb holds only in-frame clones, not every one. The table includes 250,000 to 350,000 clones, roughly 86% detected once. The sequencing sample was made of PBMCs or T cells enriched from blood (not recorded which). These receptors originate from a woman aged 25 to 45 who had recovered from COVID-19.

The V and J genes are TRBV6-1 and TRBJ1-1; D perhaps matches TRBD1 (5 bases). Between the trimmed V and J ends, which lost 1 base and 6 bases, there was a span of 9 bases. The CDR3 sequence is 13 residues long. Germline V lookup: CDR1 MNHNS, CDR2 SASEGT. The CDR3, as DNA: TGTGCCAGCAGTGAAGTCAGGGCGGCTGAAGCTTTCTTT. Translating gives CASSEVRAAEAFF.

The gene calls are TRBV5-1 and TRBJ2-1; D is perhaps TRBD2 (6 bases). The CDR3 totals 10 residues. The germline V gene encodes CDR1 SGHRS and CDR2 YFSETQ. Trimming removed 5 bases at V and 14 bases at J, with 11 bases between. The CDR3 loop is CASRGLSEFF. The DNA for the CDR3 is TGCGCCAGCAGGGGACTTAGCGAGTTCTTC. Based on the CDR3 plus reference TRBV5-1 and TRBJ2-1, the full variable domain is KAGVTQTPRYLIKTRGQQVTLSCSPISGHRSVSWYQQTPGQGLQFLFEYFSETQRNKGNFPGRFSGRQFSNSRSEMNVSTLELGDSALYLCASRGLSEFFGPGTRLTVL.

The rearrangement uses TRBV7-5 and TRBJ1-5; the table's D call, TRBD1, was not checked against the DNA. TRBV7-5 constitutes a pseudogene. The CDR3 totals 16 residues. The CDR3 DNA sequence: TGTGTCAGAAGCTTAGGAGGGGGTTATAGCAATCAGCCCCAGCATTTT. This gives the protein CVRSLGGGYSNQPQHF.

This clone was detected only a few times. The gene calls are TRBV3-1 (or the pseudogene TRBV3-2) and TRBJ1-2, with D possibly TRBD1 on 5 matching bases. Germline V gene sequence: CDR1 LGHDT, CDR2 YNNKEL (reference sequence). The CDR3 totals 15 residues. The V end was cut by 1 base, the J end by 7 bases, with 16 bases between. The CDR3 region is CASSQGVGAQGGYTF. CDR3 DNA sequence: TGTGCCAGCAGCCAAGGTGTAGGGGCCCAAGGTGGCTACACCTTC.

This sequence joins TRBV9 and TRBJ2-2; weak D call: TRBD2 (6 bases). The V end was cut by 0 bases, the J end by 5 bases, with 14 bases between. The length of the CDR3 is 16 residues. Germline V CDR1 and CDR2: SGDLS, YYNGEE. The CDR3 DNA follows: TGTGCCAGCAGCGTAGGGGGGGACTCCCGGACCGGGGAGCTGTTTTTT. Translation gives CASSVGGDSRTGELFF.

The gene calls are TRBV10-1 and TRBJ2-1, with TRBD1 matching 7 bases. Germline V gene data show CDR1 as WNHNN and CDR2 as SYGVQD (reference sequence). Unmatched junction bases numbered 7, after V lost 3 bases and J lost 5 bases. The CDR3 has 15 residues. DNA for the CDR3: TGCGCCAGCAGTGATACAGGGACAGAGCACAATGAGCAGTTCTTC. It specifies CASSDTGTEHNEQFF.

This sequence joins TRBV18 and TRBJ1-2; D call uncertain. V shed 0 bases and J shed 5 bases, with 13 bases lying between them. There are 15 residues in the CDR3. Germline values: CDR1 KGHSH, CDR2 LQKENI. CDR3 in DNA: TGTGCCAGCTCACCACCGGTCGGTTCACCGTATGGCTACACCTTC. Translating gives CASSPPVGSPYGYTF.

J is TRBJ2-2 and V is TRBV11-3, with 11 bases matching TRBD1. Trimming took 3 bases from V and 6 from J; bases not matched to a gene: 9. In germline, CDR1 is SGHNT, CDR2 YENEEA. The CDR3 consists of 17 residues. The CDR3 sequence is CASSFPPGQGVPGELFF. Here the CDR3 DNA reads TGTGCCAGCAGCTTTCCCCCGGGACAGGGGGTCCCCGGGGAGCTGTTTTTT. Looking up the rest from reference TRBV11-3 and TRBJ2-2 gives the full variable domain: EAGVVQSPRYKIIEKKQPVAFWCNPISGHNTLYWYLQNLGQGPELLIRYENEEAVDDSQLPKDRFSAERLKGVDSTLKIQPAELGDSAVYLCASSFPPGQGVPGELFFGEGSRLTVL.

The rearrangement uses TRBV6-5 and TRBJ1-2; 7 bases fit TRBD1. The CDR3 totals 14 residues. With 6 bases clipped from V and 4 bases from J, the junction kept 8 bases outside the gene matches. Germline loops: CDR1 MNHEY, CDR2 SVGAGI. DNA for the CDR3: TGTGCCAGCAGAGTACAGGGGTTGGTCTATGGCTACACCTTC. This sequence encodes CASRVQGLVYGYTF.

The gene calls are TRBV10-1 and TRBJ1-2; D is unclear. CDR1 is WNHNN, CDR2 SYGVQD, per germline (reference sequence). CDR3 length equals 13 residues. The ends were cut back, 0 bases at V and 8 bases at J, with 10 bases in the middle. The CDR3 DNA reads as TGCGCCAGCAGTGAGTCAGCGGATCTCGGCTACACCTTC. Translated, it gives CASSESADLGYTF.

The chain links TRBV6-1 to TRBJ1-2, with D possibly matching TRBD1 (5 bases). Germline V gene sequence: CDR1 MNHNS, CDR2 SASEGT. V shed 3 bases and J shed 7 bases, with 15 bases lying between them. The CDR3 runs 14 residues. As DNA, the CDR3 is TGTGCCAGCAGTGATATTCCGGGGGTAGCTGGCTACACCTTC. It specifies CASSDIPGVAGYTF.

This clone was picked up one time. The rearrangement joins TRBV11-3 to TRBJ2-1; weak D call: TRBD2 (6 bases). CDR1 and CDR2 (germline): SGHNT, YENEEA. Trimming pared 0 bases from V and 6 bases from J, leaving 12 bases between. CDR3 length: 15 residues. CDR3 in amino acids: CASSLDAGLGNEQFF. CDR3 coding DNA: TGTGCCAGCAGCTTAGATGCGGGACTCGGCAATGAGCAGTTCTTC.

The rearrangement joins TRBV9 to TRBJ2-7; no definite D call. The germline V gene has CDR1 SGDLS and CDR2 YYNGEE. V was cut by 4 bases and J by 1 base, with 18 bases left in between. The CDR3 runs 16 residues. Here the CDR3 DNA reads TGTGCCAGCAGCCCCCGTGGTGGTCGCACATCCTACGAGCAGTACTTC. Protein product: CASSPRGGRTSYEQYF.

The chain is built from TRBV4-1 and TRBJ1-4, with D tentatively TRBD1 (5 bases). The V gene lost 0 bases and the J gene lost 7 bases, with 15 bases spanning the gap. This CDR3 has 16 amino acids. Germline values: CDR1 MGHRA, CDR2 YSYEKL. CDR3 protein: CASSQDVSKGPEKLFF. The CDR3 DNA sequence: TGCGCCAGCAGCCAAGATGTCAGTAAGGGGCCTGAAAAACTGTTTTTT.

In nucleotides, the CDR3 is TGTGCCAGCACACGCGGGACAGCAGTTTATGGCTACACCTTC. Amino acids: CASTRGTAVYGYTF. The chain recombines TRBV2 with TRBJ1-2, with 7 bases identical to TRBD1. The germline CDR1 and CDR2 sequences are SNHLY and FYNNEI. CDR3 length: 14 residues. The junction had 10 bases not matched to a gene; V was cut back by 7 bases and J by 5 bases. Using reference TRBV2 and TRBJ1-2 for the parts outside the CDR3, the full variable domain is EPEVTQTPSHQVTQMGQEVILRCVPISNHLYFYWYRQILGQKVEFLVSFYNNEISEKSEIFDDQFSVERPDGSNFTLKIRSTKLEDSAMYFCASTRGTAVYGYTFGSGTRLTVV.

The chain couples TRBV2 to TRBJ2-1; 7 bases align to TRBD2. The germline V gene encodes CDR1 SNHLY and CDR2 FYNNEI. The CDR3 is made up of 14 amino acids. With V trimmed by 6 bases and J by 3 bases, 5 bases remained unmatched. The CDR3 DNA is TGTGCCAGCAGAGACCGGGACTACTACAATGAGCAGTTCTTC. This translates into CASRDRDYYNEQFF. Complete variable domain (other parts from reference TRBV2 and TRBJ2-1): EPEVTQTPSHQVTQMGQEVILRCVPISNHLYFYWYRQILGQKVEFLVSFYNNEISEKSEIFDDQFSVERPDGSNFTLKIRSTKLEDSAMYFCASRDRDYYNEQFFGPGTRLTVL.

The gene calls are TRBV9 and TRBJ1-2; possible D gene TRBD1, 6 bases. Trimming removed 1 base at V and 8 bases at J, with 12 bases between. The germline gives CDR1 SGDLS, CDR2 YYNGEE. The CDR3 extends over 13 amino acids. The CDR3 reads CASSVQGIGGYTF. The CDR3 DNA reads as TGTGCCAGCAGCGTACAGGGGATAGGAGGCTACACCTTC.

The chain carries TRBV25-1 and TRBJ1-2; a possible D gene is TRBD1 (5 bases). Between the trimmed V and J ends, which lost 5 bases and 5 bases, there was a span of 9 bases. This CDR3 has 12 residues. The germline V gene encodes CDR1 MGHDK and CDR2 SYGVNS. CDR3 sequence reads: CASSLGGYGYTF. The CDR3 region has the DNA TGTGCCAGCAGTCTGGGGGGTTATGGCTACACCTTC.

The genes are TRBV5-1 and TRBJ2-3, with a tentative D call TRBD1 (5 bases). The CDR3 length is 15 residues. Between the trimmed V and J ends, which lost 5 bases and 5 bases, there was a span of 18 bases. In germline, CDR1 is SGHRS, CDR2 YFSETQ. The CDR3 DNA sequence: TGCGCCAGCAGTGTGAACGGACCCCAGGGAGATACGCAGTATTTT. Translated, it gives CASSVNGPQGDTQYF.

The rearrangement links TRBV2 to TRBJ2-7; TRBD1 aligns across 9 bases. The CDR3 runs 13 residues. Germline assignment: CDR1 SNHLY and CDR2 FYNNEI. V was clipped by 5 bases and J by 4 bases; unmatched bases: 3. CDR3 coding DNA: TGTGCCAGCAGTCCCGGGACAGGGTACGAGCAGTACTTC. It encodes CASSPGTGYEQYF.

CDR3 nucleotides: TGTGCCAGCAGTGTATCTCTAGCGGGAGGCTTCTCCTACGAGCAGTACTTC. This gives the protein CASSVSLAGGFSYEQYF. The chain couples TRBV6-1 to TRBJ2-7; 11 bases fit TRBD2. In germline, CDR1 is MNHNS, CDR2 SASEGT. CDR3 length: 17 amino acids. V was pared by 4 bases and J by 0 bases, with 8 bases of the junction left unmatched.

The chain recombines TRBV3-1 (or the pseudogene TRBV3-2) with TRBJ1-5; perhaps TRBD1 as D (5 bases). The V gene's germline CDR1 is LGHDT and CDR2 YNNKEL (reference sequence). The ends were cut back, 2 bases at V and 7 bases at J, with 12 bases in the middle. The CDR3 is 14 amino acids. The CDR3 coding sequence is TGTGCCAGCAGCCAATGGGGCCCGAAACAGCCCCAGCATTTT. Translated, it gives CASSQWGPKQPQHF.

The genes are TRBV10-3 and TRBJ1-1, with a weak D call TRBD1 (5 bases). The germline gives CDR1 ENHRY, CDR2 SYGVKD. The CDR3 runs to 13 residues. V was shortened by 3 bases and J by 4 bases, with 9 bases between the two germline ends. The DNA for the CDR3 is TGTGCCATCAGTGACTTGGGGGGCACTGAAGCTTTCTTT. As protein: CAISDLGGTEAFF.